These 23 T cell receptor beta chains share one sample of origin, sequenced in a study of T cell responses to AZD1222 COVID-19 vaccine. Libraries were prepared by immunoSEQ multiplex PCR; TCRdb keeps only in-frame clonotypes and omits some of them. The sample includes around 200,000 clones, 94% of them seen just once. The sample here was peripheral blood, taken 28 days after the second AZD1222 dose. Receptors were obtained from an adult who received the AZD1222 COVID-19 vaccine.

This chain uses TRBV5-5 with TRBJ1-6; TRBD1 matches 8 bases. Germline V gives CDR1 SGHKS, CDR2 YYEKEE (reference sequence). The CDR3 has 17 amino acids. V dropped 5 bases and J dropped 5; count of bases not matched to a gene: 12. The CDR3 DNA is TGTGCCAGCAGGGGTTTCTCAGGGGGCTGGAATAATTCACCCCTCCACTTT. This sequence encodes CASRGFSGGWNNSPLHF.

The chain's CDR3 is CASSRSGAEAFF. The CDR3 region has the DNA TGTGCCAGCAGCCGGAGTGGTGCTGAAGCTTTCTTT. V and J are TRBV5-4 and TRBJ1-1; D gene ambiguous. Deletions cut 4 bases from V and 6 bases from J, with 10 bases between. The germline V gene encodes CDR1 SGHNT and CDR2 YYREEE (reference sequence). The CDR3 extends over 12 amino acids.

CDR3 DNA sequence: TGCGCCAGCAGCTTGGGGGACAGTGGAAACACCATATATTTT. It encodes CASSLGDSGNTIYF. The chain uses TRBV5-1 and TRBJ1-3; 7 bases match TRBD1. The J segment lost 3 bases and the V segment lost 0 bases, leaving 0 bases of the junction unmatched. CDR3 length: 14 residues. Germline-derived CDR1 and CDR2 are SGHRS and YFSETQ.

The DNA of the CDR3 is TGTGCCAGCAGTTACGGAGGGGGAAACACCATATATTTT. As protein: CASSYGGGNTIYF. The J gene is TRBJ1-3, the V gene TRBV6-5, with D uncertain. V was pared by 2 bases and J by 4 bases, with 6 bases between. Germline V gene data show CDR1 as MNHEY and CDR2 as SVGAGI. The CDR3 runs to 13 residues.

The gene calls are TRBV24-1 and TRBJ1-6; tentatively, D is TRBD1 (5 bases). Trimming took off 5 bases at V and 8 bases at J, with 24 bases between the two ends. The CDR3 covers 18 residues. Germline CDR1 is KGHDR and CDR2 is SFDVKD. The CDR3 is CATSVHRQLNSQDSPLHF. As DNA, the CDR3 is TGTGCCACCAGTGTCCACAGACAGCTTAACTCCCAGGATTCACCCCTCCACTTT.

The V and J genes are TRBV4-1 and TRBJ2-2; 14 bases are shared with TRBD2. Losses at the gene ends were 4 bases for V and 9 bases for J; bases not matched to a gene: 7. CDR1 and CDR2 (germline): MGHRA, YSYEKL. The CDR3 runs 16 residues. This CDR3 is CASSLGTSGSGRELFF. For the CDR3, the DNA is TGCGCCAGCAGCCTCGGGACTAGCGGGAGCGGTCGGGAGCTGTTTTTT.

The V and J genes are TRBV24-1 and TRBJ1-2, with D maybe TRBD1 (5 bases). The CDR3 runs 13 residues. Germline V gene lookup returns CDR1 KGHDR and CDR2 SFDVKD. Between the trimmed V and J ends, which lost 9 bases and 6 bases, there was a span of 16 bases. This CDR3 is CATRGGDGDGYTF. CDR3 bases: TGTGCCACCCGAGGAGGGGACGGGGATGGCTACACCTTC.

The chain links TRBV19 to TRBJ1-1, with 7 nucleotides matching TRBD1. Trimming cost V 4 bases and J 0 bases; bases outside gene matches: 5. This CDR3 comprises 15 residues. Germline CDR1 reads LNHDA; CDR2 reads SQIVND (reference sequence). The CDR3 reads CASSKGQPMNTEAFF. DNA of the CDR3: TGTGCCAGTAGTAAGGGACAGCCCATGAACACTGAAGCTTTCTTT.

CDR3 sequence (DNA): TGCGCCAGCAGTCCGACCTACAGGTTACCTCGATCGGGCTACACCTTC. Translation gives CASSPTYRLPRSGYTF. The rearrangement uses TRBV23-1 and TRBJ1-2, with D possibly being TRBD1 (5 bases). TRBV23-1 is treated as an ORF (open reading frame) with a function not yet certain. This CDR3 is built from 16 residues. V was clipped by 4 bases and J by 8 bases, with 23 bases between them.

CDR3 nucleotides: TGTGCCAGCAGCTTCACCCTTTCTGGGACAGGGGAAGATACGCAGTATTTT. Translation gives CASSFTLSGTGEDTQYF. V is TRBV5-5 and J is TRBJ2-3, with 10 bases identical to TRBD1. In germline, CDR1 is SGHKS, CDR2 YYEKEE (reference sequence). This CDR3 is built from 17 residues. V dropped 2 bases and J dropped 5; count of bases not matched to a gene: 11. Looking up the rest from reference TRBV5-5 and TRBJ2-3 gives the full variable domain: DAGVTQSPTHLIKTRGQQVTLRCSPISGHKSVSWYQQVLGQGPQFIFQYYEKEERGRGNFPDRFSARQFPNYSSELNVNALLLGDSALYLCASSFTLSGTGEDTQYFGPGTRLTVL.

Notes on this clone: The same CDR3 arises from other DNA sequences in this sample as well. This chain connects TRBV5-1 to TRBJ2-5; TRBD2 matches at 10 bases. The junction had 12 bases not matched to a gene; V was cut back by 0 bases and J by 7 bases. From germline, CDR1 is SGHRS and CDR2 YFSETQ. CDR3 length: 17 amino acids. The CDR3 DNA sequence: TGCGCCAGCAGCTTGGCTGGGGGGCTAGCGGGAGAGGCGACCCAGTACTTC. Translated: CASSLAGGLAGEATQYF. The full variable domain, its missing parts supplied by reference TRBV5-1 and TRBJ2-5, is KAGVTQTPRYLIKTRGQQVTLSCSPISGHRSVSWYQQTPGQGLQFLFEYFSETQRNKGNFPGRFSGRQFSNSRSEMNVSTLELGDSALYLCASSLAGGLAGEATQYFGPGTRLLVL.

DNA of the CDR3: TGCGCCAGCAGTGAGTCAGGCCGGAACGTGCAGCAGTACTTC. Amino acids: CASSESGRNVQQYF. The genes are TRBV10-1 and TRBJ2-7; D is uncertain. The length of the CDR3 is 14 residues. Trimming took off 0 bases at V and 8 bases at J, with 14 bases between the two ends. Germline loops: CDR1 WNHNN, CDR2 SYGVQD (reference sequence).

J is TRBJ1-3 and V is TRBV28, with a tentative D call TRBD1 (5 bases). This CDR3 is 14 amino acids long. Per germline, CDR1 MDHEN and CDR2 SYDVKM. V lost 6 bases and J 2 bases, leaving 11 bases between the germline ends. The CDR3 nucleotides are TGTGCCAGCAGCAGTCTGGGGGCTGGAAACACCATATATTTT. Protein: CASSSLGAGNTIYF.

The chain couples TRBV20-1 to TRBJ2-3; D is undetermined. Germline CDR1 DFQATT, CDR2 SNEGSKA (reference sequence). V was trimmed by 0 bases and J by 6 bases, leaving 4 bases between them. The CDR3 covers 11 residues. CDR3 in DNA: TGCAGTGCTAGAGAGACGGATACGCAGTATTTT. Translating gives CSARETDTQYF.

This CDR3 is CASSLARDGTQYF. In DNA, the CDR3 is TGTGCCAGCAGCTTAGCGCGGGACGGAACGCAGTATTTT. V and J are TRBV7-2 and TRBJ2-3; D possibly corresponds to TRBD2 (6 bases). Trimming left V 0 bases short and J 9 bases short, with 10 bases between. The germline CDR1 and CDR2 sequences are SGHTA and FQGNSA. CDR3 length: 13 amino acids.

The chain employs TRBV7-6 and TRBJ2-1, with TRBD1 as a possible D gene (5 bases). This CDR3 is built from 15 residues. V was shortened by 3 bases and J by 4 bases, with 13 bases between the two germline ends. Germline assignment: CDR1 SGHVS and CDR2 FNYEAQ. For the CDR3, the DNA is TGTGCCAGCAGCTTGAACAAGGGGCCGTACAATGAGCAGTTCTTC. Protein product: CASSLNKGPYNEQFF.

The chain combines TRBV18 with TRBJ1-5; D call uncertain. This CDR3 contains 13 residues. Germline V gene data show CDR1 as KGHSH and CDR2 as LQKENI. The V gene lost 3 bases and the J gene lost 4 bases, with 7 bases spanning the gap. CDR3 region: CASSPRANQPQHF. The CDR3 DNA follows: TGTGCCAGCTCACCGAGGGCGAATCAGCCCCAGCATTTT.

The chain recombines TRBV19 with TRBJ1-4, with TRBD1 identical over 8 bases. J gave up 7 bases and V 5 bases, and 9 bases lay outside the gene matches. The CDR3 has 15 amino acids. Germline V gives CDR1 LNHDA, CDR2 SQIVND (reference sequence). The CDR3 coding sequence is TGTGCCAGTAGTGTCGACAGGGGCGCGGGTGAAAAACTGTTTTTT. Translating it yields CASSVDRGAGEKLFF.

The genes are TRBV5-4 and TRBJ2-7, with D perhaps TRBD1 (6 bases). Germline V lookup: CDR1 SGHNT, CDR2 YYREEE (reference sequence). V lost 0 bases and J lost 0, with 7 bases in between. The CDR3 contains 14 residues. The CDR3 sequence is CASSLGDNSYEQYF. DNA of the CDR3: TGTGCCAGCAGCTTGGGGGACAACTCCTACGAGCAGTACTTC.

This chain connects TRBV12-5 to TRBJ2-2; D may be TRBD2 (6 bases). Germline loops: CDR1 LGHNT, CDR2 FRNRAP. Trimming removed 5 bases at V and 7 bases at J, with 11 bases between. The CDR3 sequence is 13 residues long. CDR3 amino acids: CASGPPGSGELFF. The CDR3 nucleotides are TGTGCTAGTGGTCCTCCCGGGAGCGGGGAGCTGTTTTTT.

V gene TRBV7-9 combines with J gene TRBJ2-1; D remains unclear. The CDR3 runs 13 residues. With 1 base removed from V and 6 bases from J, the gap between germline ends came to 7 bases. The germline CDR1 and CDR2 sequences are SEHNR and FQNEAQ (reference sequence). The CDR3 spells CASSLVRANEQFF. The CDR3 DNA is TGTGCCAGCAGCTTAGTACGCGCCAATGAGCAGTTCTTC.

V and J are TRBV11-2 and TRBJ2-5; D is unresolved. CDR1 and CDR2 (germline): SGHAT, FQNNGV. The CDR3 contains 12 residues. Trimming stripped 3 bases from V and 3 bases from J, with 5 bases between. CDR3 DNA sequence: TGTGCCAGCAGCTTGTCCGAAGAGACCCAGTACTTC. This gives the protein CASSLSEETQYF.

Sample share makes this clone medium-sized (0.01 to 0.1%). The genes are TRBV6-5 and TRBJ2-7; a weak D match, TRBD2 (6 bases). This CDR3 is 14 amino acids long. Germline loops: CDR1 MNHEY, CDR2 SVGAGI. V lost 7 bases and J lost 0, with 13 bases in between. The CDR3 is CASNGGSFSYEQYF. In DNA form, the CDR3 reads TGTGCCAGCAACGGAGGGTCCTTCTCCTACGAGCAGTACTTC.